Listed below are T cell receptor beta chains from one sample, sequenced in a study of cytomegalovirus exposure and HLA in healthy donors. The repertoire was sequenced with immunoSEQ multiplex PCR; TCRdb's copy has only in-frame clones and lacks some. The data show about 140,000 clones, roughly 80% seen once. The sample consisted of PBMCs. Receptors were obtained from a female donor in good health and CMV-seronegative. Each CDR3 is given with its conserved first and last residue. The D gene is left open where the match is weak. The listing skips clone size in some rows; elsewhere it reads once, few, many or a size class.

V	J	D	size	DNA	CDR3
TRBV28	TRBJ2-7	TRBD2	NA	TGTGCCAGCATGGGTGGACTAGCTCGCTACGAGCAGTACTTC	CASMGGLARYEQYF
TRBV28	TRBJ1-4	NA	NA	TGTGCCAGCAGTTTGGTTAAGACGGGGGGCTTTGAAAAACTGTTTTTT	CASSLVKTGGFEKLFF
TRBV29-1	TRBJ1-2	NA	NA	TGCAGCGTTGACTATTTGGCAGGGGACTATGGCTACACCTTC	CSVDYLAGDYGYTF
TRBV30	TRBJ2-4	TRBD2	few	TGTGCCTGGTATGGGGTAGCGGGGAAAAACATTCAGTACTTC	CAWYGVAGKNIQYF
TRBV19	TRBJ2-7	TRBD1	once	TGTGCCAGTAGTATTAAAGAGACAGGGCGATCGAATCCCGCTAATTCCTACGAGCAGTACTTC	CASSIKETGRSNPANSYEQYF
TRBV9	TRBJ2-7	NA	few	TGTGCCAGCAGCGTAGCAGGCACCCCGGGATACGAGCAGTACTTC	CASSVAGTPGYEQYF
TRBV5-1	TRBJ2-5	NA	few	TGCGCCAGCAGAGAGGTTTCTGGGCAAGAGACCCAGTACTTC	CASREVSGQETQYF
TRBV28	TRBJ1-2	TRBD1	NA	TGTGCCAGCAGTTTATCCAACAGGGGCAACTATGGCTACACCTTC	CASSLSNRGNYGYTF
TRBV28	TRBJ1-5	TRBD1	NA	TGTGCCAGCAGTTCTGAGGCAGGGGGTCAGCCCCAGCATTTT	CASSSEAGGQPQHF
TRBV10-3	TRBJ1-1	TRBD1	NA	TGTGCCATCAGTGAACTAACAGGGGGACGAATGGCTGAAGCTTTCTTT	CAISELTGGRMAEAFF
TRBV28	TRBJ1-1	TRBD1	NA	TGTGCCAGCAGCCTCGGGACAGGGTGGAACACTGAAGCTTTCTTT	CASSLGTGWNTEAFF
TRBV12-1	TRBJ1-4	NA	NA	TGTGCCAGCAGCTTTGTGGGGGCGCGGACTAATGAAAAACTGTTTTTT	CASSFVGARTNEKLFF
TRBV5-1	TRBJ1-1	TRBD1	NA	TGCGCCAGCAGCCCTGGGACAGGGGCTGGAGCTTTCTTT	CASSPGTGAGAFF
TRBV6-1	TRBJ2-7	NA	few	TGTGCCACAGAGGACAAACTCTCCTACGAGCAGTACTTC	CATEDKLSYEQYF
TRBV5-4	TRBJ1-1	NA	few	TGTGCCAGCAGCTTGGCCCGGCAGGGTAGGGAAGCTTTCTTT	CASSLARQGREAFF
TRBV5-1	TRBJ1-1	NA	NA	TGCGCCAGCAGCGCGACAGGGAACACTGAAGCTTTCTTT	CASSATGNTEAFF
TRBV10-1	TRBJ2-5	TRBD1	NA	TGCGCCAGCAGCCCCGGGACAGGAGAGACCCAGTACTTC	CASSPGTGETQYF
TRBV7-9	TRBJ2-1	TRBD2	few	TGTGCCAGCAGCTCTGGACTAGCGGGAGGGCCCTACAATGAGCAGTTCTTC	CASSSGLAGGPYNEQFF
TRBV29-1	TRBJ2-2	NA	NA	TGCAGCGTTGAGGGGCCGCACACCGGGGAGCTGTTTTTT	CSVEGPHTGELFF
TRBV5-4	TRBJ2-2	TRBD1	NA	TGTGCCAGCAGCCTACAGGGGGTCACCGGGGAGCTGTTTTTT	CASSLQGVTGELFF
TRBV19	TRBJ1-5	TRBD1	few	TGTGCCAGTAGTATTCAGGGGGGTCCCAGGGGCTGGAGCAATCAGCCCCAGCATTTT	CASSIQGGPRGWSNQPQHF
TRBV6-5	TRBJ1-1	NA	NA	TGTGCCAGCAGCCTTTTAAGTAGCGCTGAAGCTTTCTTT	CASSLLSSAEAFF
TRBV11-3	TRBJ2-1	TRBD2	NA	TGTGCCAGCAGCAATAGCGGGAAGGGATCCTACAATGAGCAGTTCTTC	CASSNSGKGSYNEQFF
TRBV4-1	TRBJ1-2	NA	NA	TGCGCCAGCAGCCAAGATTCTTTCTATGGCTACACCTTC	CASSQDSFYGYTF
TRBV19	TRBJ1-1	TRBD1	NA	TGTGCCAGTAGTATAGGGACAGGGGCCGAAGCTTTCTTT	CASSIGTGAEAFF
TRBV5-6	TRBJ2-1	TRBD2	NA	TGTGCCAGCAGCTTGGGGTCGGGAGGAGATGAGCAGTTCTTC	CASSLGSGGDEQFF
TRBV5-6	TRBJ2-7	TRBD1	NA	TGTGCCAGCAGTTCCGGGACAGGGGGCTACGAGCAGTACTTC	CASSSGTGGYEQYF
TRBV7-2	TRBJ2-7	TRBD1	once	TGTGCCAGCAGCAAGGGTGGGGACAGGATGGCTAGGGAGCAGTACTTC	CASSKGGDRMAREQYF
TRBV10-3	TRBJ1-1	NA	NA	TGTGCCATCAGTGAGTGGGGACTGTCGAACACTGAAGCTTTCTTT	CAISEWGLSNTEAFF
TRBV9	TRBJ2-1	TRBD2	few	TGTGCCAGCAGCGTAACTAGCGGGAGTGGAAATGAGCAGTTCTTC	CASSVTSGSGNEQFF
TRBV4-2	TRBJ2-2	TRBD2	NA	TGTGCCAGCAGCCAAGGACTAGCGGGTCTAGGGACCGGGGAGCTGTTTTTT	CASSQGLAGLGTGELFF
TRBV7-9	TRBJ1-1	TRBD1	NA	TGTGCCAGCCGACAGGGAAACACTGAAGCTTTCTTT	CASRQGNTEAFF
TRBV5-8	TRBJ2-7	TRBD2	once	TGTGCCAGCAGCTCGAGAGGGACTAGCGGATTAACCTACGAGCAGTACTTC	CASSSRGTSGLTYEQYF
TRBV5-6	TRBJ1-2	TRBD1	few	TGTGCCAGCAGCCGGGGGACAGAACTTTTTAACTATGGCTACACCTTC	CASSRGTELFNYGYTF
TRBV15	TRBJ1-4	NA	few	TGTGCCACCAGCAGAGCAACGAACAGACCAGGGGTTGAACTGTTTTTT	CATSRATNRPGVELFF
TRBV7-6	TRBJ2-1	TRBD2	NA	TGTGCCAGCAGCGCGACCTACGGACTAGCGTACAATGAGCAGTTCTTC	CASSATYGLAYNEQFF
TRBV28	TRBJ1-5	TRBD1	few	TGTGCCAGCAGGCCTGGGACAGGGGGCCATTCATTT	CASRPGTGGHSF
TRBV4-1	TRBJ2-5	TRBD2	NA	TGCGCCAGCAGCCAAGAAGACCTAGCGGGGTCGGAGACCCAGTACTTC	CASSQEDLAGSETQYF
TRBV2	TRBJ2-4	TRBD1	NA	TGTGCCAGCAGCCCGGACAGGCTTATAGCCAAAAACATTCAGTACTTC	CASSPDRLIAKNIQYF
TRBV5-6	TRBJ2-3	TRBD2	NA	TGTGCCAGCAGCCTCCTAGAGGGGGGAGCGGGAGGGCTGGATACGCAGTATTTT	CASSLLEGGAGGLDTQYF
TRBV6-4	TRBJ1-5	TRBD1	once	TGTGCCAAGCGGACAGGGGGGAATCCTAGCAATCAGCCCCAGCATTTT	CAKRTGGNPSNQPQHF
TRBV5-1	TRBJ2-1	TRBD2	few	TGCGCCAGCAGCCCCGGACTAGAGGTCAATGAGCAGTTCTTC	CASSPGLEVNEQFF
TRBV28	TRBJ2-1	TRBD1	NA	TGTGCCAGCACCCGCCCGGGACAGGGTCGGGGTGAGCAGTTCTTC	CASTRPGQGRGEQFF
TRBV5-1	TRBJ2-1	TRBD2	NA	TGCGCCAGCAGCTACGGACTAGCGGGAGGGTACAATGAGCAGTTCTTC	CASSYGLAGGYNEQFF
TRBV6-1	TRBJ2-1	TRBD2	NA	TGTGCCAGCAGTGAATTGGTAGCGGGAGGGCTCTACAATGAGCAGTTCTTC	CASSELVAGGLYNEQFF
TRBV28	TRBJ2-5	TRBD2	NA	TGTGCCAGCAGCCTCCATTCGGGGGGAAAAGAGACCCAGTACTTC	CASSLHSGGKETQYF
TRBV13	TRBJ2-3	NA	NA	TGTGCCAGCAGCTTAGTAGGGGGCACAGATACGCAGTATTTT	CASSLVGGTDTQYF
TRBV4-2	TRBJ2-1	TRBD2	NA	TGTGCCAGCAGCTTCCCAGCGGGAGGTTCCTACAATGAGCAGTTCTTC	CASSFPAGGSYNEQFF
TRBV6-1	TRBJ2-7	TRBD1	NA	TGTGCCAGCAGGGCGACAGGGACGCCCTCCTACGAGCAGTACTTC	CASRATGTPSYEQYF
TRBV6-4	TRBJ2-3	TRBD2	NA	TGTGCCAGCAGTGACGGAGCGGGGGGCACAGATACGCAGTATTTT	CASSDGAGGTDTQYF
TRBV19	TRBJ1-1	NA	NA	TGTGCCAGTAGAAAAATTGGACAACGAGTTGACACTGAAGCTTTCTTT	CASRKIGQRVDTEAFF
TRBV5-6	TRBJ2-3	TRBD2	NA	TGTGCCAGCAGCCCCAGAGGGACTAGCGGGGGACGCAGGCAGTATTTT	CASSPRGTSGGRRQYF